This T cell receptor beta chain comes out of a study of shared clonotypes between healthy human individuals (TCRdb year 2020). For the wider study: The cohort included three men and two women between 18 and 49 years of age. For each donor, CD4 naive and CD4 memory were each given three plates, CD8 naive was given two plates, and CD8 memory was given one plate. Blood TCR repertoires of about 5 healthy adults were deeply sequenced to estimate repertoire size and the extent of clonotype sharing between individuals. To increase sequencing depth and limit assay-specific biases, TCR repertoire library preparation and sequencing were carried out by different laboratories using diverse techniques. Leukapheresis yielded between about 0.9 and 10 billion PBMCs per donor. Study-wide findings and limitations: Even with the large sequencing depth, rarefaction of the sorted-subset datasets indicated that sequencing was incomplete. Estimated clonotype richness was generally larger for naive than for memory subsets. Across a few donors, approximately 5% of naive CD4, roughly 3.5% of naive CD8, about 2.3% of memory CD4, and 0.4% to 0.45% of memory CD8 clonotypes were shared. Pairwise subsampling led to the expectation that sequencing depth would affect the degree of clonotype sharing among donors. Compared with non-shared clonotypes, clonotypes shared by all four sorted-subset donors had higher generation probabilities. Sampling was restricted to blood, and TCR repertoires in tissues likely differ from the TCR repertoires found in blood. The genetic and exposure-history diversity represented was limited by the small number of donors.

The donors were healthy, HIV-negative adults who had no recently reported acute infections or vaccinations. Only Caucasian adults living in Nashville, Tennessee, USA were represented among the donors. CD4+ T cells were enriched by magnetic negative selection; naive cells were then positively selected on CD45RA, and the negative fraction formed the memory subset. Blood was obtained by leukapheresis, after which PBMCs were separated by Ficoll-Histopaque density gradient centrifugation and cryopreserved in liquid nitrogen vapor phase. Purity and quantity of every magnetically sorted T cell population were checked by analytical flow cytometry. Genomic DNA was isolated from every sorted fraction and measured by UV absorbance on a Nanodrop 2000c. The CDR1 and CDR2 encoded by the germline V gene are KGHSH and LQKENI. The junction shows trimming of 3 bases on V and 7 bases on J, plus 16 bases between the germline ends. Taken from cysteine to phenylalanine, the CDR3 has 15 residues. The entry retains the CDR3 DNA only, 45 bases that are in frame from base 1.

Using the deep immunoSEQ assay, multiplex PCR amplified TCR CDR3 regions from genomic DNA. Extracted genomic DNA from each cell subset was distributed evenly across all wells of several immunoSEQ 96-well plates, and each plate was treated as a replicate. For sorted subsets, approximately 0.2 ug of genomic DNA, equivalent to 25,000 to 30,000 T cell genomes, went into each replicate PCR. Purified libraries were measured with a Qubit 3.0 fluorometer, size-checked on a Bioanalyzer 2100, and measured again with the KAPA Library Quantification kit. A separate single-read 150-cycle Illumina NextSeq 550 flow cell was used to sequence each immunoSEQ 96-well plate. Per the source publication's procedure: The immunoSEQ output contained only junctional sequences without quality scores, so filtering could not match that applied to full-length reads. Sequences were annotated with PyIR, a Python wrapper for IgBLAST v1.9, and V/J genes and CDR3 were assigned using IMGT germline references. Any read was removed if the V/J assignment was weak (E-value above 1e-6), the CDR3 was missing, or the read contained stop codons, out-of-frame junctions, or ambiguous translated residues. V3J clonotypes were defined by identical inferred V gene, J gene, and CDR3 amino acid sequence. Percentage overlap between repertoires was computed as shared unique clonotypes divided by the size of the smaller repertoire. RTK rarefaction, the Chao1 estimator, and Recon v2.1 estimates of unobserved clonotypes were used to assess repertoire richness. OLGA was used to compute generation probabilities for all TCRbeta clonotypes that the gDNA method yielded from a handful of donors. TCRdb stores this immuneACCESS table with in-frame sequences only. Part of the clones is absent; in the studies checked, under half of the shortfall reflects unresolved V genes, and no reason is known for the rest. V and J calls plus clone size are reproduced from that table; the DNA served to infer D and trimming. The sample contains about 1.4 million clones, 95% to 97% of them found a single time. Clones ranked in the top ten supply 1.2% of the sample.

Concerning this clone itself: Its antigen specificity is not known. Nothing much larger sits one base from this clone, and base qualities are not available.

The sequenced sample was naive CD4+ T cells sorted from blood. Reading the label with the study, this specimen's cell subset or site is: CD45RA+ positively selected. Rearrangement joined TRBV18 to TRBJ1-5, with a tentative D gene TRBD1 over 5 matching bases. This receptor was obtained from a man aged 25-45 years in good health. In nucleotides, the sequence is TGTGCCAGCTCACCCCAGGGTCCCGGGCTACAGCCCCAGCATTTT. Its protein product is CASSPQGPGLQPQHF.